The 23 T cell receptor beta chains below come from one sample, sequenced in a study of cytomegalovirus exposure and HLA in healthy donors. A multiplex PCR was run with 60 Vbeta primers and 13 Jbeta primers. The protocol was immunoSEQ multiplex PCR, while the TCRdb copy is restricted to in-frame clones and leaves out a portion. The sample spans 150,000 or so clones; the ten largest clones claim under 2%. Sequencing was performed on PBMCs. These receptors all stem from a woman between 50 and 59 years old in good health and CMV-seronegative.

V and J are TRBV9 and TRBJ2-1, with 14 nucleotides matching TRBD2. V gave up 4 bases and J gave up 6 bases; unmatched junction bases: 9. The CDR3 consists of 17 residues. Germline V gene lookup returns CDR1 SGDLS and CDR2 YYNGEE. CDR3 loop: CASSPRTSGGPGNEQFF. The CDR3 DNA follows: TGTGCCAGCAGCCCAAGGACTAGCGGGGGGCCTGGCAATGAGCAGTTCTTC. Supplemented by reference TRBV9 and TRBJ2-1, the full variable domain reads DSGVTQTPKHLITATGQRVTLRCSPRSGDLSVYWYQQSLDQGLQFLIQYYNGEERAKGNILERFSAQQFPDLHSELNLSSLELGDSALYFCASSPRTSGGPGNEQFFGPGTRLTVL.

The chain joins TRBV5-6 to TRBJ1-2, with 8 nucleotides matching TRBD1. Germline CDR1 is SGHDT and CDR2 is YYEEEE. The J segment lost 1 base and the V segment lost 1 base, leaving 15 bases of the junction unmatched. This CDR3 is 19 amino acids long. CDR3 bases: TGTGCCAGCAGCTTGTTCTCGTCGGCAGGGGGCATGGATAACTATGGCTACACCTTC. Residues: CASSLFSSAGGMDNYGYTF. The full variable domain, with the rest looked up from reference TRBV5-6 and TRBJ1-2, is DAGVTQSPTHLIKTRGQQVTLRCSPKSGHDTVSWYQQALGQGPQFIFQYYEEEERQRGNFPDRFSGHQFPNYSSELNVNALLLGDSALYLCASSLFSSAGGMDNYGYTFGSGTRLTVV.

The V call is TRBV30, the J call TRBJ2-3; 11 bases are a match to TRBD2. V gave up 7 bases and J gave up 2 bases; unmatched junction bases: 11. Germline V gives CDR1 GTSNPN, CDR2 SVGIG (reference sequence). This CDR3 region has 16 residues. The CDR3 sequence: CALGGPSGGITDTQYF. The CDR3 region has the DNA TGTGCCTTGGGAGGGCCTAGCGGGGGGATCACAGATACGCAGTATTTT. Based on the CDR3 plus reference TRBV30 and TRBJ2-3, the full variable domain is SQTIHQWPATLVQPVGSPLSLECTVEGTSNPNLYWYRQAAGRGLQLLFYSVGIGQISSEVPQNLSASRPQDRQFILSSKKLLLSDSGFYLCALGGPSGGITDTQYFGPGTRLTVL.

The V call is TRBV5-6, the J call TRBJ2-1; TRBD2 is a possible D gene (5 bases). The germline gives CDR1 SGHDT, CDR2 YYEEEE. V was trimmed by 7 bases and J by 9 bases, leaving 23 bases between them. CDR3 length: 15 amino acids. This CDR3 is CASASGGSARGEQFF. CDR3 DNA sequence: TGTGCCAGCGCCAGTGGCGGGTCCGCTCGGGGTGAGCAGTTCTTC.

V gene TRBV2 combines with J gene TRBJ1-5, with 7 positions matching TRBD1. This CDR3 contains 13 residues. V gave up 5 bases and J gave up 5 bases; unmatched junction bases: 3. Germline V gene data show CDR1 as SNHLY and CDR2 as FYNNEI. CDR3 in amino acids: CASSRQGDQPQHF. The CDR3 DNA sequence: TGTGCCAGCAGTCGACAGGGCGATCAGCCCCAGCATTTT.

This chain uses TRBV7-2 with TRBJ1-5; possible D gene TRBD1, 5 bases. V was cut by 4 bases and J by 3 bases, with 19 bases left in between. The CDR3 has 17 residues. The germline V gene has CDR1 SGHTA and CDR2 FQGNSA. The CDR3 sequence is CASSSSPPGQPNQPQHF. The CDR3 bases are TGTGCCAGCAGCTCCTCCCCCCCCGGACAACCCAATCAGCCCCAGCATTTT.

CDR3: CASSFLSGGGETQYF. CDR3 sequence (DNA): TGTGCCAGCAGCTTCTTATCGGGAGGGGGGGAGACCCAGTACTTC. The V and J genes are TRBV5-6 and TRBJ2-5; 8 nucleotides align to TRBD2. Germline CDR1 reads SGHDT; CDR2 reads YYEEEE. This CDR3 contains 15 residues. V shed 2 bases and J 5 bases; nucleotides not matched to a gene: 8.

The chain links TRBV7-2 to TRBJ1-6; TRBD1 matches at 7 bases. The J segment lost 7 bases and the V segment lost 2 bases, leaving 14 bases of the junction unmatched. Germline CDR1 SGHTA, CDR2 FQGNSA. The length of the CDR3 is 18 residues. The CDR3 sequence: CASSLLIPLDRENSPLHF. The CDR3 DNA reads as TGTGCCAGCAGCTTACTGATCCCCCTTGACAGGGAGAATTCACCCCTCCACTTT.

The chain recombines TRBV5-1 with TRBJ1-1; 8 nucleotides match TRBD1. Unmatched junction bases numbered 4, after V lost 3 bases and J lost 0 bases. CDR3 length equals 15 residues. Germline CDR1 reads SGHRS; CDR2 reads YFSETQ. The CDR3 is CASSWTGTMNTEAFF. Here the CDR3 DNA reads TGCGCCAGCAGCTGGACAGGGACTATGAACACTGAAGCTTTCTTT.

V usage is TRBV19 and J usage is TRBJ2-1; 7 bases are a match to TRBD1. The CDR3 runs to 14 residues. The germline V gene has CDR1 LNHDA and CDR2 SQIVND (reference sequence). The junction had 6 bases not matched to a gene; V was cut back by 4 bases and J by 6 bases. CDR3 nucleotide sequence: TGTGCCAGTAGTAACGGCAGGGGGTCCAATGAGCAGTTCTTC. It encodes CASSNGRGSNEQFF. Based on the CDR3 plus reference TRBV19 and TRBJ2-1, the full variable domain is DGGITQSPKYLFRKEGQNVTLSCEQNLNHDAMYWYRQDPGQGLRLIYYSQIVNDFQKGDIAEGYSVSREKKESFPLTVTSAQKNPTAFYLCASSNGRGSNEQFFGPGTRLTVL.

The chain couples TRBV7-2 to TRBJ2-2; unclear D gene. Germline CDR1 SGHTA, CDR2 FQGNSA. The CDR3 contains 13 residues. Trimming took off 3 bases at V and 4 bases at J, with 6 bases between the two ends. CDR3 in DNA: TGTGCCAGCAGCTTCACTGGCACCGGGGAGCTGTTTTTT. Its protein product is CASSFTGTGELFF. Using reference TRBV7-2 and TRBJ2-2 for the parts outside the CDR3, the full variable domain is GAGVSQSPSNKVTEKGKDVELRCDPISGHTALYWYRQSLGQGLEFLIYFQGNSAPDKSGLPSDRFSAERTGGSVSTLTIQRTQQEDSAVYLCASSFTGTGELFFGEGSRLTVL.

In regard to this clone: This specimen includes other DNA sequences encoding the same CDR3. V is TRBV11-3 and J is TRBJ2-1; no clear D gene. V lost 1 base, J lost 5 bases, and 6 bases lay in between. The germline CDR1 and CDR2 sequences are SGHNT and YENEEA. This CDR3 has 13 amino acids. CDR3 DNA sequence: TGTGCCAGCAGCTTAGGCAGAAACAATGAGCAGTTCTTC. This gives the protein CASSLGRNNEQFF.

J is TRBJ1-6 and V is TRBV6-1; D is uncertain. Trimming left V 0 bases short and J 6 bases short, with 12 bases between. Germline V gives CDR1 MNHNS, CDR2 SASEGT. The CDR3 runs 16 residues. DNA for the CDR3: TGTGCCAGCAGTGAAGCTAAGCGAATAACTAATTCACCCCTCCACTTT. This gives the protein CASSEAKRITNSPLHF.

The V and J genes are TRBV5-5 and TRBJ1-4; D call uncertain. Germline-derived CDR1 and CDR2 are SGHKS and YYEKEE (reference sequence). V dropped 1 base and J dropped 6 bases, with 16 bases sitting between them. This CDR3 has 16 residues. This CDR3 reads CASSLSHGEYYEKLFF. CDR3 nucleotide sequence: TGTGCCAGCAGCTTGTCGCACGGAGAGTATTATGAAAAACTGTTTTTT.

The chain is built from TRBV6-6 and TRBJ1-2; D gene unclear. The germline V gene has CDR1 MNHNY and CDR2 SVGAGI (reference sequence). The length of the CDR3 is 13 residues. Trimming removed 11 bases at V and 1 base at J, with 14 bases between. Here the CDR3 DNA reads TGTGCCGGAGGGAGTGAGGGTAACTATGGCTACACCTTC. This translates into CAGGSEGNYGYTF.

This chain connects TRBV19 to TRBJ2-7; TRBD1 matches at 8 bases. V dropped 6 bases and J dropped 0; count of bases not matched to a gene: 4. The CDR3 is made up of 14 amino acids. Germline V gene lookup returns CDR1 LNHDA and CDR2 SQIVND (reference sequence). CDR3 nucleotide sequence: TGTGCCAGTAGGGGACAGGCTTCCTCCTACGAGCAGTACTTC. This translates into CASRGQASSYEQYF.

J is TRBJ2-7 and V is TRBV28; 10 positions match TRBD1. From germline, CDR1 is MDHEN and CDR2 SYDVKM. V lost 7 bases, J lost 3 bases, and 6 bases stayed unmatched. The CDR3 has 14 residues. This chain's CDR3 is CASNRQGANYEQYF. CDR3 nucleotide sequence: TGTGCCAGCAATCGACAGGGGGCTAACTACGAGCAGTACTTC.

The CDR3 nucleotides read TGTGCCTGGAGCAGAGGGACAGGGCCTAATTCACCCCTCCACTTT. This sequence encodes CAWSRGTGPNSPLHF. The V call is TRBV30, the J call TRBJ1-6; 9 bases agree with TRBD1. The length of the CDR3 is 15 residues. From germline, CDR1 is GTSNPN and CDR2 SVGIG (reference sequence). V was pared by 3 bases and J by 6 bases, with 6 bases of the junction left unmatched. The entire variable domain, with the rest obtained from reference TRBV30 and TRBJ1-6, is as follows: SQTIHQWPATLVQPVGSPLSLECTVEGTSNPNLYWYRQAAGRGLQLLFYSVGIGQISSEVPQNLSASRPQDRQFILSSKKLLLSDSGFYLCAWSRGTGPNSPLHFGNGTRLTVT.

V is TRBV9 and J is TRBJ2-1; D is unclear. The CDR3 has 15 residues. Germline lookup yields CDR1 SGDLS and CDR2 YYNGEE. The V end was cut by 4 bases, the J end by 2 bases, with 13 bases between. CDR3: CASSTQSGAYNEQFF. In DNA form, the CDR3 reads TGTGCCAGCAGCACCCAGAGTGGAGCCTACAATGAGCAGTTCTTC.

This chain joins TRBV5-6 and TRBJ1-6; 7 positions match TRBD1. V was pared by 2 bases and J by 7 bases, with 9 bases of the junction left unmatched. The CDR3 covers 16 residues. The germline CDR1 and CDR2 sequences are SGHDT and YYEEEE. As DNA, the CDR3 is TGTGCCAGCAGCTTCCCGGGACAGAGCGCGAATTCACCCCTCCACTTT. Translation gives CASSFPGQSANSPLHF.

V gene TRBV27 combines with J gene TRBJ2-7; perhaps TRBD2 as D (6 bases). Trimming left V 0 bases short and J 2 bases short, with 11 bases between. From germline, CDR1 is MNHEY and CDR2 SMNVEV (reference sequence). The CDR3 runs 15 residues. The CDR3 DNA reads TGTGCCAGCAGTTTATCTGGGGGAGGCGCCTACGAGCAGTACTTC. Translation: CASSLSGGGAYEQYF.

The rearrangement uses TRBV19 and TRBJ2-3, with 7 bases lining up with TRBD2. Germline V CDR1 and CDR2: LNHDA, SQIVND (reference sequence). This CDR3 region has 14 residues. J was trimmed by 0 bases and V by 10 bases; bases with no gene match: 7. CDR3 sequence: CATQAGSSTDTQYF. The CDR3 region has the DNA TGTGCCACTCAAGCGGGATCTAGCACAGATACGCAGTATTTT.

This sequence joins TRBV4-2 and TRBJ2-7; 7 positions match TRBD1. Per germline, CDR1 LGHNA and CDR2 YNFKEQ. Unmatched junction bases numbered 4, after V lost 0 bases and J lost 2 bases. This CDR3 region has 15 residues. CDR3 sequence: CASSQDPTGAYEQYF. The CDR3 nucleotides are TGTGCCAGCAGCCAAGATCCAACAGGGGCCTACGAGCAGTACTTC.